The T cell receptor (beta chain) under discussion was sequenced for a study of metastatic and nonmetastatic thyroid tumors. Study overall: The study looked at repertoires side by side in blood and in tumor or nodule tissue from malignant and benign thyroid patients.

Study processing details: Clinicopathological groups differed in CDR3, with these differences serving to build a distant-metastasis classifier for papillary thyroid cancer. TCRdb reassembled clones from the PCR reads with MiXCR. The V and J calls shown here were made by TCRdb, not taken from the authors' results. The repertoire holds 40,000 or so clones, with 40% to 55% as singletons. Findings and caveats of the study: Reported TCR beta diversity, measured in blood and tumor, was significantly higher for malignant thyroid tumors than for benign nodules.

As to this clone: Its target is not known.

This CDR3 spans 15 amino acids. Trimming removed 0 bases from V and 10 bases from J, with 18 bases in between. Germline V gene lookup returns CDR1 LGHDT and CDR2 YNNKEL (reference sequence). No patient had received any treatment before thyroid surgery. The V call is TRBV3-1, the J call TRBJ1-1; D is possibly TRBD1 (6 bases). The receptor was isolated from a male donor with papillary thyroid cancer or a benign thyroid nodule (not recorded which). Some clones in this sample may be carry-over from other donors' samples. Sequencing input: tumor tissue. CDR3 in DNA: TGTGCCAGCAGCCAAGATGTCGGGGGAACCAGGGGAGCTTTCTTT. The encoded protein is CASSQDVGGTRGAFF.